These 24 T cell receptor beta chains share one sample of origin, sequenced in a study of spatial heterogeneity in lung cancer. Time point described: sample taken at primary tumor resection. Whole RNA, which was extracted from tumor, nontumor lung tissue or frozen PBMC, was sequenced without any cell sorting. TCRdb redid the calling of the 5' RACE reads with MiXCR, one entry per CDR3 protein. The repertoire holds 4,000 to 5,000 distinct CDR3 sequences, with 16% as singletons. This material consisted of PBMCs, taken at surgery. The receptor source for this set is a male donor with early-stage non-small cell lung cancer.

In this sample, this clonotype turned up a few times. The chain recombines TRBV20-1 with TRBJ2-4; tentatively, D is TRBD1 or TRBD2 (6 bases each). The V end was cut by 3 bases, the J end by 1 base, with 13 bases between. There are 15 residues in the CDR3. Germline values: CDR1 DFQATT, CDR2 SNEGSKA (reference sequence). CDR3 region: CSASRQAGAKNIQYF. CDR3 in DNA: TGCAGTGCTAGCCGACAGGCGGGGGCCAAAAACATTCAGTACTTC.

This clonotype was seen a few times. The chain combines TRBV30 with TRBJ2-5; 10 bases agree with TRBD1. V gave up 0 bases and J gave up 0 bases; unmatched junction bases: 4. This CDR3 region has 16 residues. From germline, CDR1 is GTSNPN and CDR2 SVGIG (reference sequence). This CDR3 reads CAWSVGTGAYQETQYF. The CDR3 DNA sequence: TGTGCCTGGAGTGTGGGGACAGGGGCTTACCAAGAGACCCAGTACTTC.

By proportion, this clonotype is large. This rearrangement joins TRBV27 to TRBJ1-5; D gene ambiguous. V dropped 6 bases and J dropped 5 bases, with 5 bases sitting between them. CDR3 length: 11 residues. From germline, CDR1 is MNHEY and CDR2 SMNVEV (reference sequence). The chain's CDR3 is CASRGDQPQHF. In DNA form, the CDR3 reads TGTGCCAGCAGAGGTGATCAGCCCCAGCATTTT.

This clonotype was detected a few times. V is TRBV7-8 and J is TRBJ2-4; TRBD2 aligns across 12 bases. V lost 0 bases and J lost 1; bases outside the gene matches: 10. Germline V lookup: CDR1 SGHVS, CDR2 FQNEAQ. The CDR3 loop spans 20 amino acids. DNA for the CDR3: TGTGCCAGCAGCTTAGCGCGGCTAGCGGGGGGGCCTCGGGCCAAAAACATTCAGTACTTC. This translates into CASSLARLAGGPRAKNIQYF.

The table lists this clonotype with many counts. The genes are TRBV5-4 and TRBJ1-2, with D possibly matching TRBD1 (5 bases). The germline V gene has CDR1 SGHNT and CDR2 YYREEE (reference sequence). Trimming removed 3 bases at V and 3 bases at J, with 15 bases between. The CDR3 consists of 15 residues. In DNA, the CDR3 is TGTGCCAGCAGCTCGCCACATACAGGAGACTATGGCTACACCTTC. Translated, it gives CASSSPHTGDYGYTF.

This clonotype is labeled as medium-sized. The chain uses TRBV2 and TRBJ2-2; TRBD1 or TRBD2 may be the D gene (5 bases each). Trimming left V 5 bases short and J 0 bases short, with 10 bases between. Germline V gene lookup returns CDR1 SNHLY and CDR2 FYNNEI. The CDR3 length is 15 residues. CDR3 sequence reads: CASSPGRTNTGELFF. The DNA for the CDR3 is TGTGCCAGCAGTCCGGGACGGACGAACACCGGGGAGCTGTTTTTT.

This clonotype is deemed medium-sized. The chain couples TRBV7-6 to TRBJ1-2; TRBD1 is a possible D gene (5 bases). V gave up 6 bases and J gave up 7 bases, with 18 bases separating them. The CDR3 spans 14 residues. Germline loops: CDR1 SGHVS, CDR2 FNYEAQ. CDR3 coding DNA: TGTGCCAGCAGTCCTCAGGGCAGGGCGGCTGGCTACACCTTC. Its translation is CASSPQGRAAGYTF.

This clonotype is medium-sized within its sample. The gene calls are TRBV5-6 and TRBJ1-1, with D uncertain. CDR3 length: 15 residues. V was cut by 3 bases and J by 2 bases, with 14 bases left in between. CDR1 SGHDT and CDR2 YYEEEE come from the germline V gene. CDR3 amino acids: CASSYGNWENTEAFF. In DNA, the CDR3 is TGTGCCAGCAGCTACGGGAACTGGGAAAACACTGAAGCTTTCTTT.

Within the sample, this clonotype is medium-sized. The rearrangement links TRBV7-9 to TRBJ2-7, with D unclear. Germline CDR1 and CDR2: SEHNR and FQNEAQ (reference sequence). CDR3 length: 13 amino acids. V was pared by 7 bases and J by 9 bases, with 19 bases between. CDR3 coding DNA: TGTGCCAGCACCTTCGACCTAACTCTTACGCAGTACTTC. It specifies CASTFDLTLTQYF. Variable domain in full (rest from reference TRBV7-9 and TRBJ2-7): DTGVSQNPRHKITKRGQNVTFRCDPISEHNRLYWYRQTLGQGPEFLTYFQNEAQLEKSRLLSDRFSAERPKGSFSTLEIQRTEQGDSAMYLCASTFDLTLTQYFGPGTRLTVT.

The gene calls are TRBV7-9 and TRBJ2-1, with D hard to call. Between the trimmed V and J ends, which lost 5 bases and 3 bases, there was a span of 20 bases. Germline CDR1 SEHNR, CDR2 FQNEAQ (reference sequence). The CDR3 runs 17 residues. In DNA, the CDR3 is TGTGCCAGCAGCCCAAAGTCGTCCTCGCCTTACTACAATGAGCAGTTCTTC. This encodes CASSPKSSSPYYNEQFF. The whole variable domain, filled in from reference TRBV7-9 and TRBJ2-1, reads DTGVSQNPRHKITKRGQNVTFRCDPISEHNRLYWYRQTLGQGPEFLTYFQNEAQLEKSRLLSDRFSAERPKGSFSTLEIQRTEQGDSAMYLCASSPKSSSPYYNEQFFGPGTRLTVL.

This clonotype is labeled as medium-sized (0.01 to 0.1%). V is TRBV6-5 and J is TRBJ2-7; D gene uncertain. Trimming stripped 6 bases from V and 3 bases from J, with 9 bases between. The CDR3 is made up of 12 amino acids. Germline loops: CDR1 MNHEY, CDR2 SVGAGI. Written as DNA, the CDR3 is TGTGCCAGCAGCGTACCCGGCTACGAGCAGTACTTC. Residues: CASSVPGYEQYF.

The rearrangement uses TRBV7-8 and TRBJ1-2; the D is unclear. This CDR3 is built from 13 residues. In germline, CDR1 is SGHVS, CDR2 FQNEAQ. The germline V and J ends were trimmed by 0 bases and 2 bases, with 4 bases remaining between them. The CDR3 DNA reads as TGTGCCAGCAGCTTAGCAGAGAACTATGGCTACACCTTC. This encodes CASSLAENYGYTF.

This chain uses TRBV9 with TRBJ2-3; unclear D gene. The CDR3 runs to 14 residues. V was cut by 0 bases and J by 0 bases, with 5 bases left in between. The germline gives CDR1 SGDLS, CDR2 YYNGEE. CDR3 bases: TGTGCCAGCAGCGTAGGGCGGAGCACAGATACGCAGTATTTT. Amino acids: CASSVGRSTDTQYF.

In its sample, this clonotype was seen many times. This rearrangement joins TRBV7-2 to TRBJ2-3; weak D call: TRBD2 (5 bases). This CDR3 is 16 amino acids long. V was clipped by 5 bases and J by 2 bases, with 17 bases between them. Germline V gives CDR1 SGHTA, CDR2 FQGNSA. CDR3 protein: CASSRSSTLVTDTQYF. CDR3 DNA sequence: TGTGCCAGCAGCCGAAGTTCCACACTAGTCACAGATACGCAGTATTTT.

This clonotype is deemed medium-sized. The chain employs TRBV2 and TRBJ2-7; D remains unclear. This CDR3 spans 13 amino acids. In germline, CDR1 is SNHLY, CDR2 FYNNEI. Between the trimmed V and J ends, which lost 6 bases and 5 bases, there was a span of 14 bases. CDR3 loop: CASRTPADHEQYF. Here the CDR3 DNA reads TGTGCCAGCAGGACACCGGCGGATCACGAGCAGTACTTC.

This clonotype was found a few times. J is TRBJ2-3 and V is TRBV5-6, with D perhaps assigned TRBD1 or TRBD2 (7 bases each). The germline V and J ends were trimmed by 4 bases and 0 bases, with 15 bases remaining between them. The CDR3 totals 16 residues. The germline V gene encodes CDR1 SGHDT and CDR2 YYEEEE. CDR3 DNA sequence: TGTGCCAGCAGCGGACAGGCGGGGGCTAGCACAGATACGCAGTATTTT. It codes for CASSGQAGASTDTQYF.

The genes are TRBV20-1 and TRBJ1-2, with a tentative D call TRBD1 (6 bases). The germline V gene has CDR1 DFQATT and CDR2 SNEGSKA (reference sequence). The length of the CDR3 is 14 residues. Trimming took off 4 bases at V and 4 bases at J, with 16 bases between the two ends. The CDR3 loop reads CSAITRDTRYGYTF. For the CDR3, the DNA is TGCAGTGCTATCACTCGGGACACGCGCTATGGCTACACCTTC.

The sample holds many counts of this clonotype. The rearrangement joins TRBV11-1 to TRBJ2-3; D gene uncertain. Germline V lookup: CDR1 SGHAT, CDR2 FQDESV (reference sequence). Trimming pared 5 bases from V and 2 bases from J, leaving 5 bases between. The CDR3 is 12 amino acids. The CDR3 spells CASSPNTDTQYF. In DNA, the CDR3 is TGTGCCAGCAGCCCCAACACAGATACGCAGTATTTT.

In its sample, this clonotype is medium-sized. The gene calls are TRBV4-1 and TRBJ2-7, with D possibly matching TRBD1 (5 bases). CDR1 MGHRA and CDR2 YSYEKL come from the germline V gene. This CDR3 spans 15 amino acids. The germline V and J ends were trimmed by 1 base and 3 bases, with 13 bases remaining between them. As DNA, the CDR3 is TGCGCCAGCAGCCAAGTAAGCACAGGCAACTACGAGCAGTACTTC. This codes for CASSQVSTGNYEQYF.

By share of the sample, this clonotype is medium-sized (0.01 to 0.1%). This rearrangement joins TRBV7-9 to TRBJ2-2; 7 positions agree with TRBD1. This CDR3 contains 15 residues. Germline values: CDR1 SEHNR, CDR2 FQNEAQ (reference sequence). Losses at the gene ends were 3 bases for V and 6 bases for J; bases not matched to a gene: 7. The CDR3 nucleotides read TGTGCCAGCAGCTTCGGAACAGGGGTGGCCGGGGAGCTGTTTTTT. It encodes CASSFGTGVAGELFF.

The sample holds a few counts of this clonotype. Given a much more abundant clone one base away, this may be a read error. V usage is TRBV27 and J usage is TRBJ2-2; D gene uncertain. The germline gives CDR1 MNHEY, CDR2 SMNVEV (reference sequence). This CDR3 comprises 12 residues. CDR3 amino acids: CASRLSLGELFF. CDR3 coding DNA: TGTGCCAGCAGATTATCACTCGGGGAGCTGTTTTTT.

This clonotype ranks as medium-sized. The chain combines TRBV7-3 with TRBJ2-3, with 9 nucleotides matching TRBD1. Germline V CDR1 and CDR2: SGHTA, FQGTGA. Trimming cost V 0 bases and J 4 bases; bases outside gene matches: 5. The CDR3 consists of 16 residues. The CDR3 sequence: CASSLTGTGFADTQYF. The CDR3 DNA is TGTGCCAGCAGCTTAACCGGGACAGGGTTCGCAGATACGCAGTATTTT.

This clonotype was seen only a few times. CDR3 sequence reads: CASSKGTGNTGELFF. CDR3 nucleotide sequence: TGTGCCAGCAGCAAGGGCACAGGGAACACCGGGGAGCTGTTTTTT. This chain links TRBV21-1 with TRBJ2-2; the table names TRBD1, a call not compared with the DNA. TRBV21-1 is deemed a pseudogene. The CDR3 is made up of 15 amino acids.

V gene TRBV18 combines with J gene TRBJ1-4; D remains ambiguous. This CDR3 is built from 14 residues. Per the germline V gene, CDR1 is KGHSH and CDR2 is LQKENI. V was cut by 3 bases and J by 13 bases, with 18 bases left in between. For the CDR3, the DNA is TGTGCCAGCTCACCCCCCGGGGAGACGAGCAGACTGTTTTTT. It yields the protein CASSPPGETSRLFF.